These 19 T cell receptor beta chains were sequenced from one sample in a study of blood T cell repertoires in COVID-19 (dated by TCRdb to 2020 to 2022). Libraries were constructed by the immunoSEQ multiplex PCR assay. The immuneACCESS repertoire file appears here via TCRdb, limited to in-frame rearrangements. These files lack a portion of the clones; in checked studies, under half of the deficit traces to unresolved V genes, and the cause of the others is not known. Within this sample are approximately 100,000 clones, with approximately 89% of them counted one time only. The top ten clones comprise 0.97% of the sample. Sequencing was performed on peripheral blood. These receptors originate from a man aged 55 to 70 with acute or convalescent COVID-19.

The V call is TRBV5-1, the J call TRBJ2-1, with 8 positions matching TRBD2. J lost 3 bases, V lost 3 bases, and 8 bases had no gene match. CDR1 SGHRS and CDR2 YFSETQ come from the germline V gene. The CDR3 consists of 16 residues. CDR3 sequence reads: CASSSNSGSGYNEQFF. CDR3 nucleotides: TGCGCCAGCAGCTCCAACAGCGGGAGTGGCTACAATGAGCAGTTCTTC.

The rearrangement uses TRBV19 and TRBJ1-1, with a possible D match to TRBD1 (5 bases). Trimming took off 5 bases at V and 7 bases at J, with 26 bases between the two ends. CDR1 and CDR2 (germline): LNHDA, SQIVND (reference sequence). The CDR3 is made up of 17 amino acids. The chain's CDR3 is CASSPRLGSLRGSEAFF. CDR3 bases: TGTGCCAGTAGTCCCAGGCTTGGGTCTCTCCGGGGGAGTGAAGCTTTCTTT.

V gene TRBV7-9 combines with J gene TRBJ2-6, with 9 bases matching TRBD1. Germline V gene sequence: CDR1 SEHNR, CDR2 FQNEAQ (reference sequence). Trimming removed 5 bases from V and 2 bases from J; junction bases left unmatched: 10. The CDR3 extends over 18 amino acids. CDR3 sequence (DNA): TGTGCCAGCAGCGATGGACCGGGACAGGGAACTGGGGCCAACGTCCTGACTTTC. This gives the protein CASSDGPGQGTGANVLTF.

J is TRBJ2-2 and V is TRBV19, with TRBD1 matching 10 bases. There are 15 residues in the CDR3. V was clipped by 5 bases and J by 3 bases; unmatched bases: 3. Germline-derived CDR1 and CDR2 are LNHDA and SQIVND (reference sequence). Written as DNA, the CDR3 is TGTGCCAGTAGTGACAGGGGGCCCCACACCGGGGAGCTGTTTTTT. It codes for CASSDRGPHTGELFF.

J is TRBJ1-3 and V is TRBV11-3; no reliable D call. Between the trimmed V and J ends, which lost 1 base and 0 bases, there was a span of 7 bases. Germline CDR1 reads SGHNT; CDR2 reads YENEEA. The CDR3 sequence is 15 residues long. As DNA, the CDR3 is TGTGCCAGCAGCTTAGGGTGGCTCTCTGGAAACACCATATATTTT. Protein: CASSLGWLSGNTIYF.

The chain combines TRBV15 with TRBJ1-1; D is perhaps TRBD1 (5 bases). Germline CDR1 and CDR2: LNHNV and YYDKDF (reference sequence). CDR3 size: 17 residues. V was clipped by 1 base and J by 7 bases, with 22 bases between them. The CDR3 region is CATSRGFGGAGYNEAFF. The CDR3 DNA reads TGTGCCACCAGCAGAGGGTTTGGAGGGGCGGGGTATAATGAAGCTTTCTTT.

As DNA, the CDR3 is TGTGCCAGTCTGGGAGAGGGGGCGCCCGCTCAAGGTAGGGACACTGAAGCTTTCTTT. Translation gives CASLGEGAPAQGRDTEAFF. The chain combines TRBV2 with TRBJ1-1, with 7 nucleotides matching TRBD1. CDR1 is SNHLY and CDR2 is FYNNEI in the germline V gene. The CDR3 runs 19 residues. The V gene end was trimmed by 9 bases and the J gene end by 3 bases; junction bases not matched to a gene: 25.

This clone came up once. The J gene is TRBJ2-5, the V gene TRBV20-1; D not certain. V shed 6 bases and J shed 4 bases, with 9 bases lying between them. The CDR3 spans 11 residues. The germline gives CDR1 DFQATT, CDR2 SNEGSKA (reference sequence). In DNA, the CDR3 is TGCAGTGCCTTACGCGGAGAGACCCAGTACTTC. Translated, it gives CSALRGETQYF.

V is TRBV2 and J is TRBJ1-4; D might be TRBD1 (5 bases). The CDR3 runs 14 residues. V was cut by 7 bases and J by 5 bases, with 14 bases left in between. Germline CDR1 reads SNHLY; CDR2 reads FYNNEI. The CDR3 reads CASTKGSGNEKLFF. The CDR3 coding sequence is TGTGCCAGCACCAAGGGCTCAGGGAATGAAAAACTGTTTTTT.

This sequence joins TRBV6-1 and TRBJ2-3, with 11 bases that match TRBD2. Looked up from germline, CDR1 is MNHNS and CDR2 is SASEGT. The CDR3 is made up of 16 amino acids. Trimming at V came to 2 bases and at J to 10 bases, leaving 11 bases not matched to a gene. CDR3 sequence (DNA): TGTGCCAGCAGTGAAAATAGCGGGAGGGGACCCGAGGCGCAGTATTTT. The encoded protein is CASSENSGRGPEAQYF.

The chain has TRBV7-6 and TRBJ2-2; D might be TRBD1 (6 bases). V shed 1 base and J shed 7 bases, with 13 bases lying between them. Germline V gene data show CDR1 as SGHVS and CDR2 as FNYEAQ. CDR3 length: 15 amino acids. The CDR3, as DNA: TGTGCCAGCAGCTTAGTTCTACAGGGATTCGGGGAGCTGTTTTTT. Translation: CASSLVLQGFGELFF.

The chain combines TRBV19 with TRBJ2-5, with 8 bases fitting TRBD2. In germline, CDR1 is LNHDA, CDR2 SQIVND (reference sequence). The CDR3 has 13 residues. Trimming took 5 bases from V and 14 from J; bases not matched to a gene: 13. CDR3 sequence (DNA): TGTGCCAGTAGTTCCTCCACGGGGGGGTTATCTTACTTC. It specifies CASSSSTGGLSYF.

This clone showed up just a few times. The chain couples TRBV27 to TRBJ2-3; 8 bases are a match to TRBD2. The germline gives CDR1 MNHEY, CDR2 SMNVEV (reference sequence). V lost 3 bases, J lost 10 bases, and 12 bases stayed unmatched. The CDR3 has 15 residues. CDR3 region: CASSFQRELNSAQYF. In nucleotides, the CDR3 is TGTGCCAGCAGTTTTCAGCGGGAGTTGAATTCTGCGCAGTATTTT.

The count of this clone is one. The rearrangement joins TRBV7-8 to TRBJ1-1, with no clear D. The CDR3 contains 13 residues. Trimming removed 5 bases from V and 1 base from J, with 8 bases in between. Germline V lookup: CDR1 SGHVS, CDR2 FQNEAQ. This CDR3 is CASSLAENTEAFF. The CDR3 region has the DNA TGTGCCAGCAGCCTCGCAGAGAACACTGAAGCTTTCTTT.

The chain joins TRBV5-4 to TRBJ2-7; 15 bases align to TRBD2. The trim removed 4 bases at V and 4 bases at J, leaving 9 bases unmatched. CDR3 size: 17 residues. Germline V gene data show CDR1 as SGHNT and CDR2 as YYREEE (reference sequence). CDR3 sequence: CASSTGLAGGSKYEQYF. For the CDR3, the DNA is TGTGCCAGCAGCACTGGACTAGCGGGAGGGTCCAAGTACGAGCAGTACTTC.

The gene calls are TRBV24-1 and TRBJ1-5, with 8 bases that match TRBD1. V lost 3 bases, J lost 0 bases, and 9 bases stayed unmatched. CDR3 length: 18 amino acids. The germline gives CDR1 KGHDR, CDR2 SFDVKD. CDR3: CATSDPSGTGPSNQPQHF. CDR3 sequence (DNA): TGTGCCACCAGTGATCCGTCAGGGACAGGACCTAGCAATCAGCCCCAGCATTTT.

The genes are TRBV6-5 and TRBJ2-7, with 8 bases identical to TRBD1. The CDR3 length is 15 residues. V lost 0 bases, J lost 6 bases, and 7 bases stayed unmatched. Germline-derived CDR1 and CDR2 are MNHEY and SVGAGI. The CDR3 spells CASSYSKGQGIEQYF. Written as DNA, the CDR3 is TGTGCCAGCAGTTACTCGAAAGGACAGGGAATCGAGCAGTACTTC.

The chain links TRBV16 to TRBJ2-7; D is unresolved. Trimming left V 1 base short and J 2 bases short, with 9 bases between. In germline, CDR1 is KGHSY, CDR2 FQNENV. This CDR3 is 14 amino acids long. In DNA, the CDR3 is TGTGCCAGCAGCCAATGGGCCCACCCCTACGAGCAGTACTTC. Its protein is CASSQWAHPYEQYF.

In nucleotides, the CDR3 is TGTGCCAGCAGCTCTCCGTCGGACAGTTACAATGAGCAGTTCTTC. It encodes CASSSPSDSYNEQFF. The chain employs TRBV7-9 and TRBJ2-1; possible D gene TRBD1, 6 bases. Germline V gives CDR1 SEHNR, CDR2 FQNEAQ (reference sequence). The CDR3 spans 15 residues. V dropped 4 bases and J dropped 4 bases, with 14 bases sitting between them. The full variable domain, with the rest looked up from reference TRBV7-9 and TRBJ2-1, is DTGVSQNPRHKITKRGQNVTFRCDPISEHNRLYWYRQTLGQGPEFLTYFQNEAQLEKSRLLSDRFSAERPKGSFSTLEIQRTEQGDSAMYLCASSSPSDSYNEQFFGPGTRLTVL.